The TCR beta chain under discussion was sequenced for a study of CD8 T cells in Susac syndrome. Random-hexamer reverse transcription was applied to about 0.5 to 1 ug RNA. TCRdb recomputed calls from the immunoSEQ multiplex PCR reads with MiXCR, one row per CDR3 protein. The data contain over 100,000 distinct CDR3 sequences, less than 97% of them singletons. CDR3 size: 14 residues. V was pared by 3 bases and J by 5 bases, with 4 bases of the junction left unmatched. Healthy donors constituted the controls, which were matched for age and sex. The V gene is TRBV12-3 or TRBV12-4, the J gene TRBJ1-1; 9 nucleotides agree with TRBD1. Sequencing was done on a sample of CD4+ T cells from PBMCs. This TCR was recovered from a human donor in good health. CDR3 sequence (DNA): TGTGCCAGCAGTTTGGGACAGGGCCGGACTGAAGCTTTCTTT. It translates to CASSLGQGRTEAFF.